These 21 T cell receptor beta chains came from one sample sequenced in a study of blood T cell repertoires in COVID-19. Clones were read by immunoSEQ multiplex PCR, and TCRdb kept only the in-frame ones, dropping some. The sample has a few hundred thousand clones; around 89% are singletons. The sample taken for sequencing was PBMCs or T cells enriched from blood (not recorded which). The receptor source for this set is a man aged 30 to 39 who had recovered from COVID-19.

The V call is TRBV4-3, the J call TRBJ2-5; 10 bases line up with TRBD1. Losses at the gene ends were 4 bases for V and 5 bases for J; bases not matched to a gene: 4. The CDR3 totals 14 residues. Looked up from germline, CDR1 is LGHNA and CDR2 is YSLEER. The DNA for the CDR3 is TGCGCCAGCAGCCCGACAGGGGGCTTGGAGACCCAGTACTTC. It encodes CASSPTGGLETQYF.

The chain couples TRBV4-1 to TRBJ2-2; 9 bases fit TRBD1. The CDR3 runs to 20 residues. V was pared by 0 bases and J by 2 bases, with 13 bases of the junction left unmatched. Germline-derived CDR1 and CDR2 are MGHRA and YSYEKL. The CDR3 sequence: CASSQDWAGDRAGNTGELFF. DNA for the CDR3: TGCGCCAGCAGCCAAGATTGGGCGGGGGACAGGGCAGGAAACACCGGGGAGCTGTTTTTT.

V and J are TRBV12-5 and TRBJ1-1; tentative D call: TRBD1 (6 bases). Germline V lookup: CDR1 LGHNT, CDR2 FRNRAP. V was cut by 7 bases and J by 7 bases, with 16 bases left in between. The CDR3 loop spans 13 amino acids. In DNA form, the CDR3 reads TGTGCTAGTGCCGAGGGGGAAAGGGTTGAAGCTTTCTTT. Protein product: CASAEGERVEAFF.

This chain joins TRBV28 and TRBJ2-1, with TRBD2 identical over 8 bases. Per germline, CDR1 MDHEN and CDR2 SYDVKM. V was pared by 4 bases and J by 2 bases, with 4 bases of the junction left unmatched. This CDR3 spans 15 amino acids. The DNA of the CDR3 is TGTGCCAGCAGTTGGACTAGCCAAACCTACAATGAGCAGTTCTTC. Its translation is CASSWTSQTYNEQFF.

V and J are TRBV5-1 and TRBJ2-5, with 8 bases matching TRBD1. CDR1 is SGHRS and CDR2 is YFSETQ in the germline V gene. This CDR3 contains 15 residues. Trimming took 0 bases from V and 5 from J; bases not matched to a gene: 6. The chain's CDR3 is CASSLADRVEETQYF. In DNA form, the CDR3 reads TGCGCCAGCAGCTTGGCGGACAGGGTGGAGGAGACCCAGTACTTC.

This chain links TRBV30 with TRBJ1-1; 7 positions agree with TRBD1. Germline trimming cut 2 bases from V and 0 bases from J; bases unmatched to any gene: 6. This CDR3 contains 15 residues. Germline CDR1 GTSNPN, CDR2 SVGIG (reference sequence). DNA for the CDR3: TGTGCCTGGAGTAAACGGGACAGTATGAACACTGAAGCTTTCTTT. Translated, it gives CAWSKRDSMNTEAFF.

CDR3 DNA: TGTGCCAGCAGTTACTCGATTACCACCGGGAACACCATATATTTT. It translates to CASSYSITTGNTIYF. The J gene is TRBJ1-3, the V gene TRBV6-5; D uncertain. V was cut by 0 bases and J by 7 bases, with 13 bases left in between. Per germline, CDR1 MNHEY and CDR2 SVGAGI. The CDR3 sequence is 15 residues long.

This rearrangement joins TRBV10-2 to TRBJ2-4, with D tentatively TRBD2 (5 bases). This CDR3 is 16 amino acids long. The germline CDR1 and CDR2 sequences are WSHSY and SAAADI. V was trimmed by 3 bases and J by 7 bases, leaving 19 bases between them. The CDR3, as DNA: TGCGCCAGCAGTGAAGGGTCGCCGGGGTCCGGGAACATTCAGTACTTC. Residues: CASSEGSPGSGNIQYF.

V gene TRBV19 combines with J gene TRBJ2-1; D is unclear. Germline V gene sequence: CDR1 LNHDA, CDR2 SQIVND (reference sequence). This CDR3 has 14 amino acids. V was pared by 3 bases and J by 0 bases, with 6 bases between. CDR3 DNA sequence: TGTGCCAGTAGTATCGGGTACTCCTACAATGAGCAGTTCTTC. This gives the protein CASSIGYSYNEQFF.

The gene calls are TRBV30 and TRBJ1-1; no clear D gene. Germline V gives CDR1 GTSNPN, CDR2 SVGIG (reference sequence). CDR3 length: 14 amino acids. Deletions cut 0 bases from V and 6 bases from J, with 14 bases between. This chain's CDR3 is CAWSVRRVGAEAFF. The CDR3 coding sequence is TGTGCCTGGAGTGTTCGGAGGGTAGGTGCTGAAGCTTTCTTT.

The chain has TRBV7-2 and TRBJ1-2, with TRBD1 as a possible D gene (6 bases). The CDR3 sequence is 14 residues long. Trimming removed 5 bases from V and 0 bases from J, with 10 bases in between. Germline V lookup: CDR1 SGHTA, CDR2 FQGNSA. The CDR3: CASSQDSSNYGYTF. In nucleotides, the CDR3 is TGTGCCAGCAGCCAGGACAGCTCTAACTATGGCTACACCTTC.

This CDR3 reads CASSLVGASYEQYF. CDR3 in DNA: TGTGCCAGCAGCTTAGTGGGGGCATCCTACGAGCAGTACTTC. The gene calls are TRBV7-9 and TRBJ2-7, with D tentatively TRBD1 (6 bases). Trimming removed 1 base from V and 1 base from J, with 8 bases in between. The CDR3 has 14 amino acids. Per germline, CDR1 SEHNR and CDR2 FQNEAQ (reference sequence).

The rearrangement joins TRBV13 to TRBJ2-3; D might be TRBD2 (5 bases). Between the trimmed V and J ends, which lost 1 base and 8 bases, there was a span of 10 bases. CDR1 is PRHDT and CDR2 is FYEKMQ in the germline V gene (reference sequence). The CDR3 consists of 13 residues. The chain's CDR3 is CASSLDGEGTQYF. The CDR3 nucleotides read TGTGCCAGCAGCTTAGACGGGGAAGGTACGCAGTATTTT.

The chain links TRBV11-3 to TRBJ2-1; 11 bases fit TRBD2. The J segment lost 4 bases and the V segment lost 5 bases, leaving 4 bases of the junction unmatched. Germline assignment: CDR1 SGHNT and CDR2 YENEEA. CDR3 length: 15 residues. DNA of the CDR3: TGTGCCAGCAGCGCGGGACTAGCGGTGTACAATGAGCAGTTCTTC. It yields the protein CASSAGLAVYNEQFF.

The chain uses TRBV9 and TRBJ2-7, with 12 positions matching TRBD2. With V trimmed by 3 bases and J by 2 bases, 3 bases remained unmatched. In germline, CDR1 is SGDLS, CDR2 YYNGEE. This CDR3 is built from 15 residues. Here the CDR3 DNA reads TGTGCCAGCAGCGAAGGACTAGCGGGGACCTACGAGCAGTACTTC. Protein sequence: CASSEGLAGTYEQYF.

The CDR3 reads CAIRGTSDFSEQFF. The CDR3 bases are TGTGCCATCAGGGGGACTAGCGATTTCAGCGAGCAGTTCTTC. The V call is TRBV10-3, the J call TRBJ2-1, with 10 bases identical to TRBD2. Trimming cost V 6 bases and J 10 bases; bases outside gene matches: 9. CDR3 length: 14 amino acids. Germline V gene lookup returns CDR1 ENHRY and CDR2 SYGVKD.

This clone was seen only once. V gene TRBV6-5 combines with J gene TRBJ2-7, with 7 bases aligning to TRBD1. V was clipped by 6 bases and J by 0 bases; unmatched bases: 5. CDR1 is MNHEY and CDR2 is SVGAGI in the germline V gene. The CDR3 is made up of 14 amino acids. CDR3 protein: CASSPDRSSYEQYF. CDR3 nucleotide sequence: TGTGCCAGCAGCCCGGACAGGAGCTCCTACGAGCAGTACTTC.

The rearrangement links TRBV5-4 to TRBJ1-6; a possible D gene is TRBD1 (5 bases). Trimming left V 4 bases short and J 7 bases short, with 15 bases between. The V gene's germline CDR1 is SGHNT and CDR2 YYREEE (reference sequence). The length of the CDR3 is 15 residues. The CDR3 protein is CASSPGSSGNSPLHF. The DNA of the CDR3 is TGTGCCAGCAGCCCAGGGAGTAGCGGGAATTCACCCCTCCACTTT.

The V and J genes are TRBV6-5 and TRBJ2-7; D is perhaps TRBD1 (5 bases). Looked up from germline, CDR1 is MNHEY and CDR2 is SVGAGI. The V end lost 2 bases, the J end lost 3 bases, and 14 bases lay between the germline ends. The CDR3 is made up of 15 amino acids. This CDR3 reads CASSYVLGASYEQYF. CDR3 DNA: TGTGCCAGCAGTTACGTGCTAGGGGCGAGCTACGAGCAGTACTTC.

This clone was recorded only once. The CDR3 nucleotides are TGTGCCAGCAGGGCTACAGATACGCAGTATTTT. This sequence encodes CASRATDTQYF. V is TRBV6-5 and J is TRBJ2-3, with unresolved D. This CDR3 is built from 11 residues. Between the trimmed V and J ends, which lost 6 bases and 3 bases, there was a span of 4 bases. Per the germline V gene, CDR1 is MNHEY and CDR2 is SVGAGI.

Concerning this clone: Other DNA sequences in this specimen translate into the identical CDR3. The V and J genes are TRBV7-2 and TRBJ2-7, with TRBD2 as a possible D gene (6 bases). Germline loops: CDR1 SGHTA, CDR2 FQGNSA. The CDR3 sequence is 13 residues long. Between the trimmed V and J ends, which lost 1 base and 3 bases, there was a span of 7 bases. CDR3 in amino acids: CASSLVGGYEQYF. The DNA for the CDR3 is TGTGCCAGCAGCTTAGTGGGGGGCTACGAGCAGTACTTC.